This T cell receptor (beta chain) was sequenced during a study of shared clonotypes between healthy human individuals. Clones were read by immunoSEQ multiplex PCR, and TCRdb kept only the in-frame ones, dropping some. The data contain 550,000 to 700,000 clones, 60% to 75% of them seen just once; the ten biggest clones take up 1.5% to 2%. On this clone itself: Its antigen is unidentified.

The V and J ends lost 8 bases and 8 bases respectively, with 18 bases between them. Germline lookup yields CDR1 MNHEY and CDR2 SVGAGI. This CDR3 contains 13 residues. Study results and limitations: Naive CD4 clonotype sharing across a few donors was around 5.5%. The donor pool, a small one, limited the genetic and exposure-history diversity represented. Estimated richness was generally greater in naive than memory subsets.

The clonotype comes from a woman younger than 45 in good health. The sequencing sample was made of memory CD4+ T cells sorted from blood. Subset here: CD45RA-negative fraction. J is TRBJ1-2 and V is TRBV6-5, with D tentatively TRBD1 (5 bases). The CDR3 spells CASQARGLHGYTF. The CDR3, as DNA: TGTGCCAGCCAGGCCCGGGGCTTACACGGCTACACCTTC.